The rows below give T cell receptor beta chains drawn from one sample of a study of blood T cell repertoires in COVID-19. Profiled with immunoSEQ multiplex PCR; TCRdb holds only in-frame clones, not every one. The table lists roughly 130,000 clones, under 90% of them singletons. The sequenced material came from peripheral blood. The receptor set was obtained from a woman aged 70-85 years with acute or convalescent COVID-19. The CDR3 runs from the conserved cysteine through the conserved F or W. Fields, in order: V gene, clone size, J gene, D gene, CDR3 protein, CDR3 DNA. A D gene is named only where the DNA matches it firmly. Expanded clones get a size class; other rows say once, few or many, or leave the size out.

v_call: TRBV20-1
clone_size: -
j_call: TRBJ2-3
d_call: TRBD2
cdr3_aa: CCPKGGDTQYF
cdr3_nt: TGCTGCCCTAAGGGAGGGGATACGCAGTATTTT

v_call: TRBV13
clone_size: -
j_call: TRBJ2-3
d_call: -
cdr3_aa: CASSRGQTDTQYF
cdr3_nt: TGTGCCAGCAGCCGCGGCCAGACAGATACGCAGTATTTT

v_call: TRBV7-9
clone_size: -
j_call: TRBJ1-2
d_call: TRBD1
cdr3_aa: CASSGGRDRLYGYTF
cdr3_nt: TGTGCCAGCAGCGGAGGCCGGGACAGGCTCTATGGCTACACCTTC

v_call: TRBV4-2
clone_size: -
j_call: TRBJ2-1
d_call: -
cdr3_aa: CASSQVGLVGSDNEQFF
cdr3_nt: TGTGCCAGCAGCCAAGTCGGTTTAGTAGGCAGCGACAATGAGCAGTTCTTC

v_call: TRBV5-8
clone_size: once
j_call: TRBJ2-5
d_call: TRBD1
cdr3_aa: CASSSTGGLETQYF
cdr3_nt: TGTGCCAGCAGCTCCACAGGGGGCTTGGAGACCCAGTACTTC

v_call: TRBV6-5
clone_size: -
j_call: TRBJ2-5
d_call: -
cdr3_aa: CASSHTRQELETQYF
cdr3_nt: TGTGCCAGCAGTCATACCCGACAGGAGTTGGAGACCCAGTACTTC

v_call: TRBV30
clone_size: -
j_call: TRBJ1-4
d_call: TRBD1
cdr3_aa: CAWATGGTEKLFF
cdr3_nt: TGTGCCTGGGCAACAGGGGGCACTGAAAAACTGTTTTTT

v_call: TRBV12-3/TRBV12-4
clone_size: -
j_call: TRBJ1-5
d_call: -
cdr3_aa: CASTSDYQPQHF
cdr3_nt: TGTGCCAGCACCTCTGACTATCAGCCCCAGCATTTT

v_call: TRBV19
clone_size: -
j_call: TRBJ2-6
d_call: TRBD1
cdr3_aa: CASSIFRAQGALGGANVLTF
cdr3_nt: TGTGCCAGTAGTATCTTTCGGGCACAGGGGGCGCTGGGAGGGGCCAACGTCCTGACTTTC

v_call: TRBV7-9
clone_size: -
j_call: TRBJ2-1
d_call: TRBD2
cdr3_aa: CASSFHLAGAHNEQFF
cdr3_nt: TGTGCCAGCAGCTTTCATCTAGCGGGGGCACACAATGAGCAGTTCTTC

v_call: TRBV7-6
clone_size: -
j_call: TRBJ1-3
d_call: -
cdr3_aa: CASSPLGGDSGNTIYF
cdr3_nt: TGTGCCAGCAGCCCCCTAGGCGGAGACTCTGGAAACACCATATATTTT

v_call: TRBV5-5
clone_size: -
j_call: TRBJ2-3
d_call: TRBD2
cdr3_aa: CASSLAPGGLAGGSTDTQYF
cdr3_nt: TGTGCCAGCAGCTTGGCCCCGGGCGGTCTAGCGGGCGGTTCGACAGATACGCAGTATTTT

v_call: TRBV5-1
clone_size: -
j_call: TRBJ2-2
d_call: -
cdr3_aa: CASSQDRSNTGELFF
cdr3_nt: TGCGCCAGCAGCCAGGACAGATCGAACACCGGGGAGCTGTTTTTT

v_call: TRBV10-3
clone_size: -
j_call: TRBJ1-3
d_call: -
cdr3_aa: CAISAERGSSGNTIYF
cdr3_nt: TGTGCCATCAGTGCCGAGCGGGGAAGCTCTGGAAACACCATATATTTT

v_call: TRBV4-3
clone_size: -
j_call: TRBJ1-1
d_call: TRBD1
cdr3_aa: CASSQEAGGGSAFF
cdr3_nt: TGCGCCAGCAGCCAAGAGGCAGGGGGTGGGTCAGCTTTCTTT

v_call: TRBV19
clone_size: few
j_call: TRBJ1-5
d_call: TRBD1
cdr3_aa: CASSIMRFPGQGRLSNQPQHF
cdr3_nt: TGTGCCAGTAGTATTATGAGGTTCCCGGGACAGGGACGTCTTAGCAATCAGCCCCAGCATTTT

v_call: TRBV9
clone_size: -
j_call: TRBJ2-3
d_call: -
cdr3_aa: CASSPGTLSTDTQYF
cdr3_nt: TGTGCCAGCAGCCCCGGGACTCTTAGCACAGATACGCAGTATTTT

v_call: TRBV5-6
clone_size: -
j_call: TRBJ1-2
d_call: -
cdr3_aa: CASSYGGVGGYTF
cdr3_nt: TGTGCCAGCAGCTACGGGGGGGTTGGTGGCTACACCTTC

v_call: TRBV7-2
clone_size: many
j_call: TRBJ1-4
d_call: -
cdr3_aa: CASSFGGSNEKLFF
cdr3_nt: TGTGCCAGCAGCTTCGGGGGATCGAATGAAAAACTGTTTTTT

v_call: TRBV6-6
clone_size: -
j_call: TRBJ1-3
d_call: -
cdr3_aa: CASSYLTALSGNTIYF
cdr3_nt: TGTGCCAGCAGTTACCTGACAGCTTTGTCTGGAAACACCATATATTTT

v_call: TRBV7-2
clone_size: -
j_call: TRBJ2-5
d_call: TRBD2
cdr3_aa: CASSVSSAGGLQTQYF
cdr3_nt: TGTGCCAGCAGCGTTTCCTCTGCGGGGGGGTTACAGACCCAGTACTTC

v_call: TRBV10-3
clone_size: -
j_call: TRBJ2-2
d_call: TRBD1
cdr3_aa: CAISAYKTGGATGELFF
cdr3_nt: TGTGCCATCAGTGCTTATAAGACAGGGGGCGCGACCGGGGAGCTGTTTTTT